This T cell receptor (beta chain) was found in a study of Graves' ophthalmopathy and Graves' hyperthyroidism (dated by TCRdb to the late 2010s). About the study as a whole: Peripheral blood was collected at initial diagnosis, prior to any treatment. Once sampling was done, hyperthyroidism patients were given methimazole at a starting dose of 30 mg daily, while ophthalmopathy patients were given high-dose intravenous methylprednisolone. To explore V-J signatures that distinguish ophthalmopathy from hyperthyroidism, a discovery set of roughly 98 patients was enrolled, made up of around 40 with ophthalmopathy and roughly 55 with stable hyperthyroidism. T-cell repertoires of thyroid tissue and blood were compared in over 5 hyperthyroidism patients. In total, 135 blood samples were TCR-sequenced: some 43 ophthalmopathy, around 75 hyperthyroidism and some 17 hyperthyroidism-to-ophthalmopathy patients. The independent validation cohort included approximately 19 hyperthyroidism patients plus 17 patients who later progressed from hyperthyroidism to ophthalmopathy. To tell Graves' ophthalmopathy apart from Graves' hyperthyroidism, and to predict which patients would progress to ophthalmopathy, the study relied on TCR beta repertoire signatures.

Note on this clonotype: Its antigen is still unknown. Base qualities are not at hand, and no much larger clone is one base apart.

Overall study results and their limits: Among expanded thyroid clonotypes with frequency above 0.001, most also showed up in blood, which suggests that blood repertoires may reflect the thyroid immune response. In cross-validation, the 13-signature model distinguished ophthalmopathy from stable hyperthyroidism with less than 90% sensitivity and approximately 81% specificity, while in the test set the corresponding values were 80% and 75%. In validation, the model predicted ophthalmopathy progression with nearly 71% sensitivity and approximately 75% specificity; some 13 predicted patients were CT-confirmed with GO in a median of approximately six months. No statistical method was used to predetermine the sample size, and group allocation was not hidden from the investigators.

The ophthalmopathy patients had moderately to severely active disease, with a Clinical Activity Score of 3 or higher, a NOSPECS grade of 4 or higher, and a disease duration of less than 3 months. Patients with other autoimmune diseases, uncontrolled infections, pregnancy or lactation were excluded. Clinical symptoms, serum thyroxine, TRAb, thyroid ultrasound and orbital computed tomography were used for diagnosis. PBMCs were isolated from about 9 ml of fresh peripheral blood by Ficoll-Paque density gradient centrifugation. Total RNA was extracted with Trizol reagent and quality-checked on an Agilent 2100 Bioanalyzer. For repertoire sequencing, the TCR beta CDR3 regions were amplified from RNA transcripts. The first round was an RT-PCR using HTBI primers with the Qiagen OneStep RT-PCR kit, and this first round was followed by a second-round multiplex PCR, then size selection and purification. Libraries were sequenced on an Illumina HiSeq2000 using paired-end 100 bp reads. The paper's data handling went like this. SOAPnuke was used to process the reads, removing any read that contained adapters or uncalled bases, had a mean Phred below 15, or lacked an exact match to the constant primer or identifier. High-quality paired reads were merged with COPE v1.2.5. Each unique nucleotide sequence was defined as a clonotype, and clonotypes were aligned to IMGT TRB V, D and J references with MiTCR v1.1. Analysis was restricted to V-J combinations with a frequency above 0.0001, which covered about 99% of repertoires. For each V-J combination, a TCR clonal expansion and chaos score was defined as the ratio of F50 clonal expansion to chaos observed in the TCRdist matrix. Welch's t-statistics and random forest were used to reduce the features to about a dozen V-J combinations, which were then used as input to a naive Bayes classifier. The similarity between thyroid and blood repertoires was quantified using the Morisita-Horn index. In-frame beta chains were kept once TCRdb had trimmed the public reads at Q25 with fastp and called clones with MiXCR. Merged by CDR3 protein, the rows form single entries marked with the most common genes and DNA. These V and J calls derive from TCRdb rather than the authors' analysis. The sample table lists some 750,000 distinct CDR3 sequences, roughly 40% of them with a count of one. Clones ranked in the top ten supply approximately 43% of the sample.

Taken from the germline V gene, the CDR1 and CDR2 loops are MGHDK and SYGVNS. Trimming at the junction amounts to 8 bases on V and 1 base on J, and the germline ends lie 8 bases apart. The cysteine opens and the phenylalanine closes a CDR3 of 13 amino acids. Here the CDR3 DNA is all that survives: 39 bases in frame from base 1. Sequencing used peripheral blood. The clonotype comes from an adult man with Graves' ophthalmopathy. In this chain, TRBV25-1 is recombined with TRBJ2-2; the D segment cannot be called with confidence. The CDR3 in this case is CASVEMNTGELFF. The nucleotide sequence reads TGTGCCAGCGTTGAGATGAACACCGGGGAGCTGTTTTTT.